The clone carrying this T cell receptor (beta chain) was picked up many times. Trimming cost V 0 bases and J 2 bases, with 15 bases left between them. This CDR3 is built from 17 residues. The germline V gene encodes CDR1 LGHDT and CDR2 YNNKEL (reference sequence). The entry originates in a study of low-dose radiotherapy and immunotherapy resistance in tumors. Time point of the sample: after trial treatment. Described treatment: LDRT plus nivolumab, ipilimumab, low-dose cyclophosphamide and aspirin (RACIN trial). First-strand cDNA relied on TRAV- and TRBV-specific primers spanning alpha and beta chains. It was with a constant-region primer and a V-primer adapter that TCRs were amplified over around 18 PCR cycles. Using its own MiXCR run on the reads, TCRdb lists one record per CDR3 protein. The repertoire consists of tens of thousands of distinct CDR3 sequences, with 20% to 25% occurring once and the leading ten covering roughly 12%.

This chain links TRBV3-1 with TRBJ2-3; D may be TRBD2 (6 bases). This sample comprised PBMCs, obtained after low-dose radiotherapy plus immunotherapy. The clonotype originates from a female donor with ovarian cancer. The CDR3 bases are TGTGCCAGCAGCCAAGAAGGGACTGGACTATACACAGATACGCAGTATTTT. Amino acids: CASSQEGTGLYTDTQYF.